This TCR beta chain came from a study of cytomegalovirus exposure and HLA in healthy donors. The donors were members of the 120-subject validation cohort (separate from the 666-subject first cohort). The CDR3 contains 14 residues. Germline values: CDR1 LNHDA, CDR2 SQIVND (reference sequence). The V end was cut by 6 bases, the J end by 2 bases, with 13 bases between. Libraries were prepared by immunoSEQ multiplex PCR; TCRdb keeps only in-frame clonotypes and omits some of them. Here the sample spans 80,000 to 100,000 clones, less than 90% being singletons. Specimen: PBMCs. The chain employs TRBV19 and TRBJ1-1, with D possibly TRBD1 on 6 matching bases. The clonotype originates from a young man in good health and CMV-seropositive. CDR3 in DNA: TGTGCCAGTAGGCTAGGGGGGGGAAACACTGAAGCTTTCTTT. Translated: CASRLGGGNTEAFF.